This T cell receptor beta chain was identified during a study of cytomegalovirus exposure and HLA in healthy donors. The CDR3 length is 15 residues. V dropped 5 bases and J dropped 5; count of bases not matched to a gene: 4. CDR1 is PRHDT, CDR2 FYEKMQ, per germline (reference sequence). Vbeta (60) and Jbeta (13) primers were used in the PCR. TCRdb's copy holds only in-frame clones and misses some; the assay was immunoSEQ multiplex PCR. The sample lists 150,000 to 200,000 clones, approximately 86% occurring once. The TCR originated in a woman aged 18-29 years in good health and CMV-seronegative. This chain joins TRBV13 and TRBJ2-1, with 12 bases matching TRBD2. The sequenced sample consisted of PBMCs. Here the CDR3 reads CASSTRTSGNNEQFF. The DNA for the CDR3 is TGTGCCAGCAGCACAAGGACTAGCGGGAACAATGAGCAGTTCTTC.